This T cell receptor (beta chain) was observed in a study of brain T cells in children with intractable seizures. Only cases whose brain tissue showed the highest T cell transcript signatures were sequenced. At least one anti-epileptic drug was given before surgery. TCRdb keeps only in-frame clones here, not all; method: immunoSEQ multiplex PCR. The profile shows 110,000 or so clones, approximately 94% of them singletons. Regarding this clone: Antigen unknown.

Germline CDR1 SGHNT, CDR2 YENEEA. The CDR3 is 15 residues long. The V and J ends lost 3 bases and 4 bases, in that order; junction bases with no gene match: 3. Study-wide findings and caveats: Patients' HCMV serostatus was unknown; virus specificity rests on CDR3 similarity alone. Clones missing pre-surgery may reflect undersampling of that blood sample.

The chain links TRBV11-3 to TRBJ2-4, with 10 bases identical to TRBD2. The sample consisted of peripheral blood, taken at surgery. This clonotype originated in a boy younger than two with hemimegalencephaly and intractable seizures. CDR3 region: CASSFRTSGKNIQYF. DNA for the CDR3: TGTGCCAGCAGCTTTAGGACTAGCGGTAAAAACATTCAGTACTTC.